This T cell receptor beta chain was obtained from a study of blood T cell repertoires in COVID-19. Trimming removed 2 bases at V and 1 base at J, with 11 bases between. CDR1 and CDR2 (germline): LNHDA, SQIVND (reference sequence). This CDR3 contains 15 residues. Method: immunoSEQ multiplex PCR; TCRdb's copy keeps in-frame clones and lacks some. This table holds some 91,000 clones, around 78% found once. The chain couples TRBV19 to TRBJ1-1; D is perhaps TRBD1 (5 bases). This receptor was identified in a human donor in a cohort sampled during active COVID-19. Sequenced: peripheral blood. CDR3 coding DNA: TGTGCCAGTAGTATACAGGGCCTGGAGAACACTGAAGCTTTCTTT. Translation gives CASSIQGLENTEAFF. Variable domain in full (rest from reference TRBV19 and TRBJ1-1): DGGITQSPKYLFRKEGQNVTLSCEQNLNHDAMYWYRQDPGQGLRLIYYSQIVNDFQKGDIAEGYSVSREKKESFPLTVTSAQKNPTAFYLCASSIQGLENTEAFFGQGTRLTVV.